This passage covers 27 T cell receptor beta chains from one sample sequenced in a study of T cell changes during pregnancy in multiple sclerosis. Assay used: immunoSEQ multiplex PCR; TCRdb lists only in-frame clones, some missing. The sample has roughly 40,000 clones; around nine tenths are singletons. Here the sequenced sample was CD8+ T cells from peripheral blood mononuclear cells, taken before pregnancy. These receptors originate from a female donor with multiple sclerosis, enrolled in a pregnancy study.

J is TRBJ1-2 and V is TRBV7-6; tentatively, D is TRBD1 (5 bases). V lost 5 bases and J lost 1, with 17 bases in between. Germline CDR1 is SGHVS and CDR2 is FNYEAQ. The CDR3 contains 16 residues. For the CDR3, the DNA is TGTGCCAGCAGCCCGGCCCCGATAGGGGTTAACTATGGCTACACCTTC. Encoded protein: CASSPAPIGVNYGYTF.

The chain couples TRBV4-1 to TRBJ2-1, with D unclear. With 6 bases removed from V and 4 bases from J, the gap between germline ends came to 16 bases. The germline V gene has CDR1 MGHRA and CDR2 YSYEKL. This CDR3 spans 15 amino acids. In DNA form, the CDR3 reads TGCGCCAGCAGTCCGCAGGAACTCCTATACAATGAGCAGTTCTTC. As protein: CASSPQELLYNEQFF.

The chain couples TRBV4-1 to TRBJ2-7, with 7 bases that match TRBD1. J lost 4 bases, V lost 0 bases, and 6 bases had no gene match. The length of the CDR3 is 15 residues. Per germline, CDR1 MGHRA and CDR2 YSYEKL. Here the CDR3 DNA reads TGCGCCAGCAGCCAAGAAAGGACAGGACCATACGAGCAGTACTTC. Amino acid sequence: CASSQERTGPYEQYF.

The chain uses TRBV27 and TRBJ1-2; D is undetermined. The length of the CDR3 is 14 residues. V dropped 6 bases and J dropped 0 bases, with 11 bases sitting between them. In germline, CDR1 is MNHEY, CDR2 SMNVEV (reference sequence). The CDR3 here is CASSPQSTNYGYTF. Here the CDR3 DNA reads TGTGCCAGCAGCCCACAGAGCACTAACTATGGCTACACCTTC.

The genes are TRBV4-1 and TRBJ2-1, with D unclear. Trimming took 4 bases from V and 0 from J, leaving 7 bases between them. Germline V lookup: CDR1 MGHRA, CDR2 YSYEKL. CDR3 length: 14 residues. CDR3 residues: CASSLVSSYNEQFF. Written as DNA, the CDR3 is TGCGCCAGCAGCCTTGTGAGCTCCTACAATGAGCAGTTCTTC.

The chain employs TRBV28 and TRBJ1-2; the D is unclear. The CDR3 totals 13 residues. In germline, CDR1 is MDHEN, CDR2 SYDVKM. V lost 3 bases to trimming and J lost 2 bases, with 7 bases between them. CDR3 sequence: CASSFSTNYGYTF. The CDR3 nucleotides are TGTGCCAGCAGTTTCTCTACCAACTATGGCTACACCTTC.

The genes are TRBV9 and TRBJ2-1, with no clear D. Trimming took off 3 bases at V and 9 bases at J, with 13 bases between the two ends. The germline V gene has CDR1 SGDLS and CDR2 YYNGEE. CDR3 length: 13 amino acids. In nucleotides, the CDR3 is TGTGCCAGCAGCGACCACACTATGGCTGAGCAGTTCTTC. Its protein product is CASSDHTMAEQFF.

This chain connects TRBV7-8 to TRBJ2-2; possible D gene TRBD2, 6 bases. Germline V lookup: CDR1 SGHVS, CDR2 FQNEAQ. The CDR3 loop spans 14 amino acids. The germline V and J ends were trimmed by 5 bases and 3 bases, with 10 bases remaining between them. The CDR3 bases are TGTGCCAGCAGCGGGGGGTTGGACACCGGGGAGCTGTTTTTT. It translates to CASSGGLDTGELFF.

The V and J genes are TRBV11-2 and TRBJ2-1, with D possibly being TRBD2 (7 bases). CDR1 is SGHAT, CDR2 FQNNGV, per germline. The CDR3 consists of 12 residues. V lost 8 bases, J lost 6 bases, and 11 bases lay in between. The CDR3 nucleotides read TGTGCCAGCGAGGGGGGGAGCAATGAGCAGTTCTTC. It translates to CASEGGSNEQFF.

This clone turned up a few times. The V gene is TRBV7-9, the J gene TRBJ2-1, with unresolved D. The germline gives CDR1 SEHNR, CDR2 FQNEAQ (reference sequence). This CDR3 has 10 residues. V was pared by 8 bases and J by 8 bases, with 7 bases between. The CDR3 loop is CASGEDEQFF. As DNA, the CDR3 is TGTGCCAGCGGCGAGGATGAGCAGTTCTTC.

The chain is built from TRBV6-1 and TRBJ2-1; 14 bases are shared with TRBD2. The V and J ends lost 3 bases and 7 bases, in that order; junction bases with no gene match: 5. Germline CDR1 and CDR2: MNHNS and SASEGT. This CDR3 spans 16 amino acids. The CDR3 sequence is CASSETSGRVGNEQFF. The CDR3 coding sequence is TGTGCCAGCAGTGAGACTAGCGGGAGGGTGGGAAATGAGCAGTTCTTC.

The V call is TRBV28, the J call TRBJ1-1; D is unclear. Germline V gene data show CDR1 as MDHEN and CDR2 as SYDVKM. The CDR3 runs to 12 residues. The V and J ends lost 8 bases and 8 bases respectively, with 15 bases between them. The CDR3 nucleotides read TGTGCCAGCCGCTCTTACTCGGTAGAAGCTTTCTTT. Translating gives CASRSYSVEAFF.

The rearrangement links TRBV15 to TRBJ1-1, with 11 bases matching TRBD1. The CDR3 sequence is 16 residues long. The trim removed 0 bases at V and 3 bases at J, leaving 3 bases unmatched. Germline assignment: CDR1 LNHNV and CDR2 YYDKDF (reference sequence). CDR3 coding DNA: TGTGCCACCAGCAGAGATTTGGACAGGGGGCACACTGAAGCTTTCTTT. As protein: CATSRDLDRGHTEAFF.

The rearrangement uses TRBV6-5 and TRBJ2-7, with TRBD1 as a possible D gene (6 bases). Trimming cost V 4 bases and J 3 bases, with 10 bases left between them. Looked up from germline, CDR1 is MNHEY and CDR2 is SVGAGI. The CDR3 runs to 13 residues. CDR3 DNA: TGTGCCAGCAGTTCGACAGGTTTCTACGAGCAGTACTTC. Translating it yields CASSSTGFYEQYF.

This chain joins TRBV27 and TRBJ2-5, with D maybe TRBD2 (5 bases). The CDR3 loop spans 22 amino acids. The germline V gene encodes CDR1 MNHEY and CDR2 SMNVEV (reference sequence). Between the trimmed V and J ends, which lost 2 bases and 5 bases, there was a span of 36 bases. CDR3 amino acids: CASSLGGRFGPRNSVGMETQYF. The CDR3 DNA is TGTGCCAGCAGTTTAGGAGGTCGTTTCGGACCTAGGAACTCCGTAGGGATGGAGACCCAGTACTTC.

The chain joins TRBV6-1 to TRBJ2-7, with 9 nucleotides matching TRBD2. The V segment lost 6 bases and the J segment 2 bases; nucleotides outside the gene matches: 5. Germline V gives CDR1 MNHNS, CDR2 SASEGT. The CDR3 sequence is 14 residues long. CDR3 nucleotide sequence: TGTGCCAGCAGCGTAGCGGGAGATACCTACGAGCAGTACTTC. Encoded protein: CASSVAGDTYEQYF.

The chain recombines TRBV27 with TRBJ2-7; TRBD2 aligns across 8 bases. The CDR3 contains 18 residues. Trimming removed 1 base from V and 6 bases from J; junction bases left unmatched: 17. CDR1 and CDR2 from the germline V gene are MNHEY and SMNVEV (reference sequence). The CDR3, as DNA: TGTGCCAGCAGTTTATATAGCGGGACACCCCGTGGGGGAAGCGAGCAGTACTTC. Its protein product is CASSLYSGTPRGGSEQYF.

V and J are TRBV27 and TRBJ2-7; D is perhaps TRBD1 (7 bases). Germline V gene data show CDR1 as MNHEY and CDR2 as SMNVEV (reference sequence). The V end lost 1 base, the J end lost 5 bases, and 15 bases lay between the germline ends. The CDR3 is 15 amino acids. The CDR3 DNA reads TGTGCCAGCAGTTTATATGCAGGGGGGTCTGACGAGCAGTACTTC. It yields the protein CASSLYAGGSDEQYF.

The chain links TRBV7-9 to TRBJ1-1, with a tentative D call TRBD1 (6 bases). Germline CDR1 and CDR2: SEHNR and FQNEAQ (reference sequence). There are 12 residues in the CDR3. Trimming removed 4 bases from V and 7 bases from J, with 10 bases in between. CDR3 sequence reads: CASSSRGYEAFF. Written as DNA, the CDR3 is TGTGCCAGCAGCTCGAGGGGGTATGAAGCTTTCTTT.

This clone was seen more than once but under ten times. The chain has TRBV19 and TRBJ1-2, with D possibly matching TRBD1 (6 bases). The CDR3 totals 14 residues. Germline V gene data show CDR1 as LNHDA and CDR2 as SQIVND (reference sequence). V was clipped by 3 bases and J by 6 bases, with 14 bases between them. CDR3 nucleotides: TGTGCCAGTAGTATGATGGGGGGGCACGATGGCTACACCTTC. It codes for CASSMMGGHDGYTF.

This chain joins TRBV19 and TRBJ1-1, with a tentative D call TRBD1 (6 bases). Per the germline V gene, CDR1 is LNHDA and CDR2 is SQIVND (reference sequence). V lost 8 bases and J lost 3, with 22 bases in between. CDR3 size: 16 residues. The CDR3 nucleotides read TGTGCCAGTGGGAGAGGGGGGGTAGGATGGGACACTGAAGCTTTCTTT. Translation gives CASGRGGVGWDTEAFF.

This clone was seen only once. This sequence joins TRBV7-8 and TRBJ2-1, with 7 nucleotides matching TRBD2. Germline V gene sequence: CDR1 SGHVS, CDR2 FQNEAQ. The CDR3 runs 14 residues. The junction had 3 bases not matched to a gene; V was cut back by 1 base and J by 6 bases. CDR3 in DNA: TGTGCCAGCAGCTTAGAGGGACTATTCAATGAGCAGTTCTTC. Amino acid sequence: CASSLEGLFNEQFF.

The chain is built from TRBV5-4 and TRBJ2-7, with 8 bases fitting TRBD2. CDR3 length: 15 residues. Germline-derived CDR1 and CDR2 are SGHNT and YYREEE (reference sequence). With 0 bases clipped from V and 2 bases from J, the junction kept 4 bases outside the gene matches. CDR3 DNA sequence: TGTGCCAGCAGCTTGGTGGGACTAGGAGCCTACGAGCAGTACTTC. It yields the protein CASSLVGLGAYEQYF.

J is TRBJ2-1 and V is TRBV10-2; maybe TRBD1 (5 bases). Trimming removed 3 bases at V and 7 bases at J, with 16 bases between. Germline assignment: CDR1 WSHSY and CDR2 SAAADI. The CDR3 spans 15 residues. The CDR3 reads CASSDDGQGQNEQFF. Here the CDR3 DNA reads TGCGCCAGCAGTGATGACGGACAAGGGCAGAATGAGCAGTTCTTC.

This sequence joins TRBV7-9 and TRBJ2-7, with no clear D. From germline, CDR1 is SEHNR and CDR2 FQNEAQ (reference sequence). There are 15 residues in the CDR3. V lost 4 bases and J 1 base, leaving 14 bases between the germline ends. The CDR3 nucleotides are TGTGCCAGCAGCTCCCTCGGGTTGTTGTCCTACGAGCAGTACTTC. Amino acid sequence: CASSSLGLLSYEQYF.

The V and J genes are TRBV11-3 and TRBJ2-7, with TRBD1 matching 10 bases. With V trimmed by 4 bases and J by 6 bases, 0 bases remained unmatched. There are 12 residues in the CDR3. Per germline, CDR1 SGHNT and CDR2 YENEEA. DNA of the CDR3: TGTGCCAGCAGCTGGACAGGGGGCGAGCAGTACTTC. It codes for CASSWTGGEQYF. Complete variable domain (other parts from reference TRBV11-3 and TRBJ2-7): EAGVVQSPRYKIIEKKQPVAFWCNPISGHNTLYWYLQNLGQGPELLIRYENEEAVDDSQLPKDRFSAERLKGVDSTLKIQPAELGDSAVYLCASSWTGGEQYFGPGTRLTVT.

The chain uses TRBV28 and TRBJ2-7, with 9 bases matching TRBD2. CDR3 size: 14 residues. The V gene end was trimmed by 2 bases and the J gene end by 3 bases; junction bases not matched to a gene: 2. Germline loops: CDR1 MDHEN, CDR2 SYDVKM. This CDR3 is CASSLGGRVYEQYF. Written as DNA, the CDR3 is TGTGCCAGCAGTTTAGGCGGGAGGGTCTACGAGCAGTACTTC.